This TCR beta chain was recorded in a study of blood T cell repertoires in COVID-19. Only in-frame clones appear in the TCRdb table, and some are missing; sequencing was by immunoSEQ multiplex PCR. The data show roughly 250,000 clones, about 80% seen once. Participants came from fewer than 25 US areas, aged about 18 to 89 years. Within 2 weeks before study entry, exposed participants met a COVID-19 case. This CDR3 region has 14 residues. CDR1 is SGHAT, CDR2 FQNNGV, per germline. Trimming took off 2 bases at V and 2 bases at J, with 8 bases between the two ends. The chain carries TRBV11-2 and TRBJ2-3; no clear D. The receptor comes from a woman in her forties who had been exposed to COVID-19. Source material: PBMCs or T cells enriched from blood (not recorded which). CDR3 nucleotide sequence: TGTGCCAGCAGCTTAATACAGAACACAGATACGCAGTATTTT. It encodes CASSLIQNTDTQYF.